This entry lists 7 T cell receptor beta chains sequenced from one sample in a study of blood T cell repertoires in COVID-19. Sequencing used immunoSEQ multiplex PCR; TCRdb keeps in-frame clones, though not all of them. The data hold approximately 94,000 clones, with roughly 79% observed a single time. What was sequenced was peripheral blood. The receptor set was obtained from a woman between 65 and 79 years old with acute or convalescent COVID-19.

The chain is built from TRBV15 and TRBJ1-5; D unclear. Germline V gene data show CDR1 as LNHNV and CDR2 as YYDKDF (reference sequence). CDR3 size: 17 residues. The V end lost 3 bases, the J end lost 7 bases, and 22 bases lay between the germline ends. The CDR3 DNA follows: TGTGCCACCAGCAGCCTGCGGGTGGGAGTCGCGGGACAGCCCCAGCATTTT. It yields the protein CATSSLRVGVAGQPQHF.

J is TRBJ2-1 and V is TRBV9, with 9 bases aligning to TRBD2. With 0 bases clipped from V and 8 bases from J, the junction kept 6 bases outside the gene matches. The V gene's germline CDR1 is SGDLS and CDR2 YYNGEE. There are 15 residues in the CDR3. The CDR3 here is CASSVGSSGVHEQFF. CDR3 bases: TGTGCCAGCAGCGTAGGATCTAGCGGGGTTCATGAGCAGTTCTTC.

The rearrangement links TRBV7-9 to TRBJ2-1, with a tentative D call TRBD1 (7 bases). Trimming pared 3 bases from V and 9 bases from J, leaving 24 bases between. Germline lookup yields CDR1 SEHNR and CDR2 FQNEAQ (reference sequence). This CDR3 contains 17 residues. CDR3 loop: CASSLEKVTGRPIEQFF. The CDR3 DNA sequence: TGTGCCAGCAGCTTGGAGAAAGTGACAGGGAGGCCGATTGAGCAGTTCTTC.

This clone has a handful of counts. The chain uses TRBV6-6 and TRBJ2-2, with D possibly TRBD1 on 6 matching bases. CDR1 is MNHNY and CDR2 is SVGAGI in the germline V gene (reference sequence). Trimming left V 4 bases short and J 2 bases short, with 14 bases between. The CDR3 is 16 amino acids. The chain's CDR3 is CASSSIRDTNTGELFF. In DNA form, the CDR3 reads TGTGCCAGCAGTTCCATCCGGGACACCAACACCGGGGAGCTGTTTTTT.

V usage is TRBV5-1 and J usage is TRBJ2-6, with 9 bases fitting TRBD1. Germline CDR1 SGHRS, CDR2 YFSETQ. Trimming cost V 0 bases and J 3 bases; bases outside gene matches: 7. The CDR3 length is 18 residues. The CDR3 sequence is CASSLGGQGTVGANVLTF. CDR3 nucleotides: TGCGCCAGCAGCTTGGGAGGACAGGGGACGGTTGGGGCCAACGTCCTGACTTTC. Full variable domain (outside the CDR3, taken from reference TRBV5-1 and TRBJ2-6): KAGVTQTPRYLIKTRGQQVTLSCSPISGHRSVSWYQQTPGQGLQFLFEYFSETQRNKGNFPGRFSGRQFSNSRSEMNVSTLELGDSALYLCASSLGGQGTVGANVLTFGAGSRLTVL.

The chain recombines TRBV4-3 with TRBJ1-2; D is uncertain. The CDR3 is 15 amino acids. The germline CDR1 and CDR2 sequences are LGHNA and YSLEER. V was pared by 1 base and J by 0 bases, with 9 bases between. CDR3: CASSQAIGSNYGYTF. DNA of the CDR3: TGCGCCAGCAGCCAAGCTATCGGGTCTAACTATGGCTACACCTTC.

The gene calls are TRBV28 and TRBJ2-2; weak D call: TRBD1 (6 bases). Germline values: CDR1 MDHEN, CDR2 SYDVKM. Trimming cost V 10 bases and J 0 bases, with 12 bases left between them. The CDR3 totals 14 residues. This CDR3 is CATYDRTNTGELFF. CDR3 DNA sequence: TGTGCCACCTACGACAGGACGAACACCGGGGAGCTGTTTTTT.